The entry below describes one T cell receptor beta chain. Its specificity is unknown. Germline V gene sequence: CDR1 SGDLS, CDR2 YYNGEE. The CDR3 has 12 amino acids. V was pared by 4 bases and J by 2 bases, with 3 bases between. The sample originates from a study of cytomegalovirus exposure and HLA in healthy donors. Across the study: One earlier analysis, a look at about 179 million T cells, found some 100 million unique TCR beta sequences.

Study-wide results and caveats: Immune exposure was documented only through CMV serostatus. With high specificity and sensitivity, the classifier reportedly diagnosed cytomegalovirus status. By a later analysis, the bulk of CMV-associated TCR beta chains appeared HLA-restricted.

Primers: 60 Vbeta forward and 13 Jbeta reverse. Assay: immunoSEQ multiplex PCR; the TCRdb copy retains only in-frame clones and omits some. The sample has approximately 120,000 clones, more than 70% seen once; the top ten hold around 4%. The TCR originated in a man aged 25-45 years in good health and CMV-seronegative. Material for sequencing was PBMCs. This chain joins TRBV9 and TRBJ2-2; the D is unclear. CDR3 loop: CASSPNTGELFF. DNA of the CDR3: TGTGCCAGCAGCCCAAACACCGGGGAGCTGTTTTTT.